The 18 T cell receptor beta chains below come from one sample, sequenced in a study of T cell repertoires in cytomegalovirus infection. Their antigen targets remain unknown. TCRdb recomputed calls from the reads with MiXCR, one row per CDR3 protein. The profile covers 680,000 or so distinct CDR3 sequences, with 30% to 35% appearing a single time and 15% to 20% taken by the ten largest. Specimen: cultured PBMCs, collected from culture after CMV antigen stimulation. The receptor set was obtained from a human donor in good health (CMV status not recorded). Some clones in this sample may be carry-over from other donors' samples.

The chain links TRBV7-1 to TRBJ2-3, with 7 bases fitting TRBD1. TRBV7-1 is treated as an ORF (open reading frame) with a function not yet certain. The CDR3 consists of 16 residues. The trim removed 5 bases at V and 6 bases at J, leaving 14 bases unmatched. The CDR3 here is CASSRDREDWSDTQYF. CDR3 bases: TGTGCCAGCAGCCGGGACAGAGAGGACTGGTCGGATACGCAGTATTTT.

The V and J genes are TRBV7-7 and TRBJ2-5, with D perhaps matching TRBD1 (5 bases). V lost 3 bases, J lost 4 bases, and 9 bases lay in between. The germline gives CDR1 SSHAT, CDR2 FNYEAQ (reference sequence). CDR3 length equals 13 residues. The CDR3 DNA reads TGTGCCAGCAGCTTGGACACCAGAGAGACCCAGTACTTC. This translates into CASSLDTRETQYF.

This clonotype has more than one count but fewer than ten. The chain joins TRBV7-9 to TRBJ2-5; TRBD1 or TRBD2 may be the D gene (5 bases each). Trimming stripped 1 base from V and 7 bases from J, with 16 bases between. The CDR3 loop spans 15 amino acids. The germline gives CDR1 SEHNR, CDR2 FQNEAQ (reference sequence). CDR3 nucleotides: TGTGCCAGCAGCTTAGAGCGCGAGGGGTTTGGGACCCAGTACTTC. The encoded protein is CASSLEREGFGTQYF.

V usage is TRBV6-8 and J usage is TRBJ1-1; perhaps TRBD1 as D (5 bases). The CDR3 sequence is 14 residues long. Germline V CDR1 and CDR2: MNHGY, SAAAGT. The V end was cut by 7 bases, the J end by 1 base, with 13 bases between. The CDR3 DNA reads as TGTGCCAGCAACCCCTGGGGGGGGAACACTGAAGCTTTCTTT. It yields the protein CASNPWGGNTEAFF.

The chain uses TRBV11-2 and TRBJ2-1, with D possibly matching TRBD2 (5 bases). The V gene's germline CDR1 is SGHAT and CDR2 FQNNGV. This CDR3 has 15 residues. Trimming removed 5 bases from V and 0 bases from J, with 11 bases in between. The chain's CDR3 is CASSPVRGSYNEQFF. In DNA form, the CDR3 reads TGTGCCAGCAGCCCGGTCCGGGGCTCCTACAATGAGCAGTTCTTC.

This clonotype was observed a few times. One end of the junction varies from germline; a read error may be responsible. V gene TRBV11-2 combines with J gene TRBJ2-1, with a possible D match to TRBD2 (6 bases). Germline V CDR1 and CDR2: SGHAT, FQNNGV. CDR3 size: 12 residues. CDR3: CASSLGGVEQFF. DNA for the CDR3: TGTGCCAGCAGTTTAGGCGGGGTAGAGCAGTTCTTC.

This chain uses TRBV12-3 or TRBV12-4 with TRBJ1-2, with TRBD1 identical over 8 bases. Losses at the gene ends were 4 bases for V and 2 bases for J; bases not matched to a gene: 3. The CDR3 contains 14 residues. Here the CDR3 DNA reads TGTGCCAGCAGTTACGGGACAGGAAACTATGGCTACACCTTC. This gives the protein CASSYGTGNYGYTF.

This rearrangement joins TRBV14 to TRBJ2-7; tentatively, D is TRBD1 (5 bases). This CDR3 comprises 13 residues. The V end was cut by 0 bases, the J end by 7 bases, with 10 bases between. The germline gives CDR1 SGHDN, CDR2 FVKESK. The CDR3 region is CASSQEAGSEQYF. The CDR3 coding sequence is TGTGCCAGCAGCCAAGAGGCAGGGTCGGAGCAGTACTTC.

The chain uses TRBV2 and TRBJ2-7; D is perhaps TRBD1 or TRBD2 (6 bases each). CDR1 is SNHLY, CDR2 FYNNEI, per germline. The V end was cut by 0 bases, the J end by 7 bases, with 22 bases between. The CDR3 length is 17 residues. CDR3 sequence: CASSEALRGTSPREQYF. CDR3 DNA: TGTGCCAGCAGTGAAGCGCTTCGGGGGACATCGCCTCGGGAGCAGTACTTC. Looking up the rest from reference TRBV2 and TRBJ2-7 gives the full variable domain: EPEVTQTPSHQVTQMGQEVILRCVPISNHLYFYWYRQILGQKVEFLVSFYNNEISEKSEIFDDQFSVERPDGSNFTLKIRSTKLEDSAMYFCASSEALRGTSPREQYFGPGTRLTVT.

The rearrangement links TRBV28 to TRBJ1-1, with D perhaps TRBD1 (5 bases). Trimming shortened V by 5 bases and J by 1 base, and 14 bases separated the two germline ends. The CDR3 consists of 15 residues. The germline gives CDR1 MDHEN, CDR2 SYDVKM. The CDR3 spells CASSDLGGENTEAFF. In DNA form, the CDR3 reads TGTGCCAGCAGTGATCTCGGAGGGGAGAACACTGAAGCTTTCTTT.

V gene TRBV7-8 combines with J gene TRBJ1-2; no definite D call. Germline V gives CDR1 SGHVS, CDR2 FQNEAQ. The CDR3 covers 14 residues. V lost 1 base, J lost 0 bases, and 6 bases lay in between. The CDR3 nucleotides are TGTGCCAGCAGCTTAGTTACAGCTAACTATGGCTACACCTTC. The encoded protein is CASSLVTANYGYTF.

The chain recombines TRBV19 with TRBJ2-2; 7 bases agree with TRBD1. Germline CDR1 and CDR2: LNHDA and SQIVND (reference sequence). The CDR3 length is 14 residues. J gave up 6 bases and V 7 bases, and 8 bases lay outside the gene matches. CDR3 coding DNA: TGTGCCAGTACTCCGACAGGGTATGCCGGGGAGCTGTTTTTT. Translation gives CASTPTGYAGELFF.

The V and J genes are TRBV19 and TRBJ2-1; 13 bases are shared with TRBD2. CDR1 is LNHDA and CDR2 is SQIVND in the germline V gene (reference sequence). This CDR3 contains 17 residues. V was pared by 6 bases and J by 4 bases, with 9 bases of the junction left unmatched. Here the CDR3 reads CASSSSLLAGGYNEQFF. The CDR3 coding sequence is TGTGCCAGTAGCTCATCCCTACTAGCGGGGGGGTACAATGAGCAGTTCTTC.

CDR3 protein: CASSLVRAGGPGEQFF. The CDR3 DNA reads as TGCGCCAGCAGCTTGGTAAGGGCGGGAGGGCCAGGTGAGCAGTTCTTC. This rearrangement joins TRBV5-1 to TRBJ2-1; 9 bases line up with TRBD2. The CDR3 totals 16 residues. Germline-derived CDR1 and CDR2 are SGHRS and YFSETQ. The junction had 10 bases not matched to a gene; V was cut back by 0 bases and J by 9 bases. Together with reference TRBV5-1 and TRBJ2-1, the CDR3 gives the full variable domain: KAGVTQTPRYLIKTRGQQVTLSCSPISGHRSVSWYQQTPGQGLQFLFEYFSETQRNKGNFPGRFSGRQFSNSRSEMNVSTLELGDSALYLCASSLVRAGGPGEQFFGPGTRLTVL.

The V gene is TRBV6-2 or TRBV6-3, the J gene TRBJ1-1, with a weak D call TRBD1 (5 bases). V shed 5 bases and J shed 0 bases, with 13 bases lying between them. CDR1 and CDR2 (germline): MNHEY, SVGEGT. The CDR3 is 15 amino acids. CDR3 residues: CASSPQGGLNTEAFF. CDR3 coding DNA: TGTGCCAGCAGTCCTCAGGGAGGGCTGAACACTGAAGCTTTCTTT.

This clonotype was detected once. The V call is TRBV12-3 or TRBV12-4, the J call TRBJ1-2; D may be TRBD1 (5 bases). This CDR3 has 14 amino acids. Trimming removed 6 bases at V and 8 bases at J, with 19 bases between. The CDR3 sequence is CASSLGTQVEGYTF. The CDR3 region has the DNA TGTGCCAGCAGCCTCGGGACCCAGGTAGAGGGCTACACCTTC.

DNA for the CDR3: TGTGCCAGCAGCCGCCAAAGTACGGGGGGGCTCTACGAGCAGTACTTC. The encoded protein is CASSRQSTGGLYEQYF. The rearrangement joins TRBV7-2 to TRBJ2-7, with 8 bases identical to TRBD2. The CDR3 extends over 16 amino acids. CDR1 and CDR2 from the germline V gene are SGHTA and FQGNSA. J was trimmed by 3 bases and V by 5 bases; bases with no gene match: 12.

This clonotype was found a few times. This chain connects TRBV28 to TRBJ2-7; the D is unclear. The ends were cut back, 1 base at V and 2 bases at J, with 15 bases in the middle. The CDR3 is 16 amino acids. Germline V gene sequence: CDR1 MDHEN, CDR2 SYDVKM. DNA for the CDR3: TGTGCCAGCAGTTTATCCTTGCTAGATGGGGCCTACGAGCAGTACTTC. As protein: CASSLSLLDGAYEQYF.